The 20 T cell receptor beta chains listed next were all sequenced from one sample in a study of blood T cell repertoires in COVID-19. Profiled with immunoSEQ multiplex PCR; TCRdb holds only in-frame clones, not every one. The sample has 280,000 or so clones, around 88% seen once; the top ten hold about 5.5%. What was sequenced was PBMCs or T cells enriched from blood (not recorded which). These receptors originate from a woman aged 35 to 49 who had recovered from COVID-19.

The chain is built from TRBV7-8 and TRBJ2-5; D uncertain. This CDR3 is 13 amino acids long. Germline assignment: CDR1 SGHVS and CDR2 FQNEAQ. V was trimmed by 2 bases and J by 3 bases, leaving 7 bases between them. As DNA, the CDR3 is TGTGCCAGCAGCTTAATAACAGAAGAGACCCAGTACTTC. Its protein product is CASSLITEETQYF.

V gene TRBV30 combines with J gene TRBJ1-5, with TRBD1 matching over 8 bases. This CDR3 is built from 15 residues. J gave up 1 base and V 1 base, and 3 bases lay outside the gene matches. Germline values: CDR1 GTSNPN, CDR2 SVGIG (reference sequence). CDR3 sequence: CAWSEDRASNQPQHF. CDR3 DNA sequence: TGTGCCTGGAGTGAGGACAGGGCGAGCAATCAGCCCCAGCATTTT.

This clone was seen a few times. The CDR3 coding sequence is TGTGCCAGCAGCACAAAACTAGGCTCCTACGAGCAGTACTTC. This sequence encodes CASSTKLGSYEQYF. The gene calls are TRBV7-9 and TRBJ2-7; a possible D gene is TRBD2 (5 bases). Germline values: CDR1 SEHNR, CDR2 FQNEAQ (reference sequence). V gave up 5 bases and J gave up 0 bases, with 11 bases separating them. This CDR3 has 14 residues.

The chain is built from TRBV15 and TRBJ2-2, with D possibly TRBD1 on 6 matching bases. V lost 2 bases and J lost 1, with 14 bases in between. The germline V gene has CDR1 LNHNV and CDR2 YYDKDF (reference sequence). The length of the CDR3 is 17 residues. The chain's CDR3 is CATSRSPGHLNTGELFF. The CDR3 nucleotides read TGTGCCACCAGCAGATCGCCGGGACACCTGAACACCGGGGAGCTGTTTTTT.

This clone occurred a few times. The V gene is TRBV7-9, the J gene TRBJ2-7, with 9 positions matching TRBD2. V dropped 2 bases and J dropped 4; count of bases not matched to a gene: 6. In germline, CDR1 is SEHNR, CDR2 FQNEAQ (reference sequence). This CDR3 comprises 15 residues. The CDR3 reads CASSLWREGRYEQYF. DNA for the CDR3: TGTGCCAGCAGCTTATGGCGGGAGGGCAGATACGAGCAGTACTTC.

The chain links TRBV6-5 to TRBJ2-7; 9 nucleotides match TRBD2. Germline V gene lookup returns CDR1 MNHEY and CDR2 SVGAGI. This CDR3 is 15 amino acids long. The J segment lost 0 bases and the V segment lost 10 bases, leaving 10 bases of the junction unmatched. CDR3 amino acids: CATGGAGGTSYEQYF. CDR3 sequence (DNA): TGTGCCACCGGGGGAGCGGGAGGTACCTCCTACGAGCAGTACTTC.

Remarks on this clone: This CDR3 is also generated by other DNA sequences in the sample. The rearrangement uses TRBV7-2 and TRBJ2-3, with 15 bases matching TRBD2. This CDR3 comprises 18 residues. V was clipped by 2 bases and J by 0 bases; unmatched bases: 3. Germline-derived CDR1 and CDR2 are SGHTA and FQGNSA. The CDR3 nucleotides read TGTGCCAGCAGCTTATGGACTAGCGGGAGGGCTAGCACAGATACGCAGTATTTT. As protein: CASSLWTSGRASTDTQYF. Drawing the rest from reference TRBV7-2 and TRBJ2-3, the complete variable domain is GAGVSQSPSNKVTEKGKDVELRCDPISGHTALYWYRQSLGQGLEFLIYFQGNSAPDKSGLPSDRFSAERTGGSVSTLTIQRTQQEDSAVYLCASSLWTSGRASTDTQYFGPGTRLTVL.

The V gene is TRBV15, the J gene TRBJ2-7; TRBD1 aligns across 7 bases. The germline CDR1 and CDR2 sequences are LNHNV and YYDKDF (reference sequence). The J segment lost 2 bases and the V segment lost 1 base, leaving 5 bases of the junction unmatched. The CDR3 consists of 15 residues. CDR3 residues: CATSRAAGTAYEQYF. In nucleotides, the CDR3 is TGTGCCACCAGCAGAGCGGCCGGGACAGCCTACGAGCAGTACTTC.

The rearrangement uses TRBV4-1 and TRBJ2-3; 7 positions agree with TRBD1. The CDR3 sequence is 14 residues long. CDR1 is MGHRA, CDR2 YSYEKL, per germline. Trimming removed 4 bases from V and 3 bases from J; junction bases left unmatched: 4. The CDR3 here is CASSRGQLTDTQYF. The CDR3 coding sequence is TGCGCCAGCAGCCGGGGACAGTTGACAGATACGCAGTATTTT.

This sequence joins TRBV27 and TRBJ2-1, with 13 nucleotides matching TRBD2. The CDR3 spans 16 residues. Trimming removed 5 bases from V and 9 bases from J; junction bases left unmatched: 10. Per the germline V gene, CDR1 is MNHEY and CDR2 is SMNVEV (reference sequence). CDR3 sequence (DNA): TGTGCCAGCAGTCTAGTAACTAGCGGGAGGGCCGGTGAGCAGTTCTTC. It yields the protein CASSLVTSGRAGEQFF.

The rearrangement links TRBV6-5 to TRBJ1-1, with a possible D match to TRBD1 (5 bases). The V and J ends lost 4 bases and 9 bases respectively, with 15 bases between them. This CDR3 contains 13 residues. CDR1 and CDR2 from the germline V gene are MNHEY and SVGAGI. CDR3 nucleotide sequence: TGTGCCAGCAGTTCGCGGCAGGGAAGAAAAGCTTTCTTT. This codes for CASSSRQGRKAFF.

The gene calls are TRBV28 and TRBJ2-1; D not certain. The length of the CDR3 is 13 residues. The germline V gene has CDR1 MDHEN and CDR2 SYDVKM. V lost 3 bases and J lost 3, with 6 bases in between. The CDR3 here is CASSFASYNEQFF. CDR3 DNA: TGTGCCAGCAGTTTCGCCAGCTACAATGAGCAGTTCTTC.

This chain links TRBV3-1 (or the pseudogene TRBV3-2) with TRBJ1-5; maybe TRBD1 (6 bases). The germline V gene encodes CDR1 LGHDT and CDR2 YNNKEL (reference sequence). This CDR3 spans 14 amino acids. V dropped 4 bases and J dropped 3 bases, with 10 bases sitting between them. DNA of the CDR3: TGTGCCAGCAGCCGGGGGGGCAACAATCAGCCCCAGCATTTT. This sequence encodes CASSRGGNNQPQHF.

The J gene is TRBJ2-7, the V gene TRBV7-2, with D hard to call. CDR3 length: 16 residues. V gave up 5 bases and J gave up 0 bases, with 17 bases separating them. Germline V gives CDR1 SGHTA, CDR2 FQGNSA. The DNA for the CDR3 is TGTGCCAGCAGCCCCGGCCGATTGGAGTTCTCCTACGAGCAGTACTTC. This translates into CASSPGRLEFSYEQYF.

The chain is built from TRBV4-3 and TRBJ2-1; 9 nucleotides align to TRBD2. V lost 0 bases to trimming and J lost 8 bases; unmatched junction nucleotides: 5. This CDR3 comprises 15 residues. The germline gives CDR1 LGHNA, CDR2 YSLEER. The CDR3 reads CASSQEGGRAHEQFF. The CDR3 DNA reads as TGCGCCAGCAGCCAAGAAGGCGGGAGGGCCCATGAGCAGTTCTTC.

The chain carries TRBV18 and TRBJ2-2; a weak D match, TRBD1 (6 bases). Trimming pared 1 base from V and 1 base from J, leaving 13 bases between. CDR3 size: 17 residues. Germline CDR1 KGHSH, CDR2 LQKENI. CDR3 nucleotides: TGTGCCAGCTCACCACTTCCGGACAGCCGGAACACCGGGGAGCTGTTTTTT. This sequence encodes CASSPLPDSRNTGELFF.

The genes are TRBV29-1 and TRBJ2-1, with D possibly matching TRBD2 (5 bases). This CDR3 has 13 amino acids. V lost 4 bases and J lost 6, with 13 bases in between. CDR1 and CDR2 (germline): SQVTM, ANQGSEA. The CDR3 loop reads CSVVGRATNEQFF. CDR3 coding DNA: TGCAGCGTTGTAGGGCGGGCAACCAATGAGCAGTTCTTC.

The chain joins TRBV9 to TRBJ2-1; 7 nucleotides line up with TRBD2. CDR3 size: 15 residues. Per the germline V gene, CDR1 is SGDLS and CDR2 is YYNGEE. Germline trimming cut 0 bases from V and 3 bases from J; bases unmatched to any gene: 3. The CDR3 nucleotides read TGTGCCAGCAGCGTAGCTAGCGGCAACTACAATGAGCAGTTCTTC. It specifies CASSVASGNYNEQFF. Filled out from reference TRBV9 and TRBJ2-1, the complete variable domain reads DSGVTQTPKHLITATGQRVTLRCSPRSGDLSVYWYQQSLDQGLQFLIQYYNGEERAKGNILERFSAQQFPDLHSELNLSSLELGDSALYFCASSVASGNYNEQFFGPGTRLTVL.

Here the CDR3 DNA reads TGCGCCAGCAGCCCTCACTTAATACTAGCGGGAGCACAGCAAGAGACCCAGTACTTC. It encodes CASSPHLILAGAQQETQYF. The V gene is TRBV5-1, the J gene TRBJ2-5; 11 nucleotides agree with TRBD2. Trimming at V came to 4 bases and at J to 2 bases, leaving 16 bases not matched to a gene. Per germline, CDR1 SGHRS and CDR2 YFSETQ. The CDR3 runs to 19 residues.

This chain's CDR3 is CASSLAGQKETQYF. CDR3 nucleotides: TGTGCCAGCAGCTTAGCGGGACAGAAAGAGACCCAGTACTTC. The V call is TRBV7-3, the J call TRBJ2-5; possible D gene TRBD1, 7 bases. Per the germline V gene, CDR1 is SGHTA and CDR2 is FQGTGA. Deletions cut 2 bases from V and 3 bases from J, with 10 bases between. The CDR3 consists of 14 residues.